This T cell receptor (beta chain) stems from a study of identical twins. Overall study findings and caveats: Memory repertoires lacked the insertion deficit that abundant cord blood beta clonotypes showed. Zero-insertion results could be subject to partial confounding by invariant MAIT and iNKT cells. Monozygotic twins shared more out-of-frame TCR alpha than recombination models predicted.

As regards this clonotype: Its antigen is unidentified.

In TCRdb, the 5' RACE reads were re-called with MiXCR into one record per CDR3 protein. The sample consists of 420,000 or so distinct CDR3 sequences, approximately 17% of them appearing once. The receptor was derived from a man in his forties or fifties in good health. The sequenced sample consisted of naive T cells sorted from blood.

Written as DNA, the CDR3 is TGCAGTGCTACGGCGCCTGCCTCCTACAATGAGCAGTTCTTC. Protein product: CSATAPASYNEQFF. The chain combines TRBV20-1 with TRBJ2-1; no clear D. The ends were cut back, 4 bases at V and 0 bases at J, with 10 bases in the middle. Germline lookup yields CDR1 DFQATT and CDR2 SNEGSKA (reference sequence). The CDR3 consists of 14 residues.